These 11 T cell receptor beta chains were all obtained from the same sample, sequenced in a study of OX40 agonist ivuxolimab in advanced cancers. TCRdb keeps only in-frame clones here, not all; method: immunoSEQ multiplex PCR. This table holds tens of thousands of clones, 75% to 85% found once. The starting material was CD4+ or CD8+ T cells sorted from blood, obtained in a trial of the OX40 agonist ivuxolimab. All receptors derive from an adult with an advanced solid tumor such as melanoma, head and neck, liver or kidney cancer.

The V and J genes are TRBV6-4 and TRBJ2-2; 13 bases map to TRBD2. CDR1 and CDR2 (germline): MRHNA, SNTAGT. There are 17 residues in the CDR3. V trimming: 3 bases; J trimming: 8 bases; junction bases outside the gene matches: 9. DNA for the CDR3: TGTGCCAGCAGTGAAGTGCGACTAGCGGGAGGCCAAGGGGAGCTGTTTTTT. Translation: CASSEVRLAGGQGELFF.

The chain has TRBV7-3 and TRBJ2-1; TRBD2 agrees at 8 bases. Per the germline V gene, CDR1 is SGHTA and CDR2 is FQGTGA. With 1 base clipped from V and 4 bases from J, the junction kept 6 bases outside the gene matches. This CDR3 contains 16 residues. The CDR3 DNA reads TGTGCCAGCAGCTTAAATTCCGCTAGCGGGTACAATGAGCAGTTCTTC. Its protein product is CASSLNSASGYNEQFF.

This clone was found a few times. V usage is TRBV4-2 and J usage is TRBJ2-1; tentatively, D is TRBD1 or TRBD2 (5 bases each). There are 17 residues in the CDR3. The V end lost 0 bases, the J end lost 6 bases, and 18 bases lay between the germline ends. CDR1 is LGHNA, CDR2 YNFKEQ, per germline. The CDR3 region is CASSQDSGDLRGNEQFF. The DNA for the CDR3 is TGTGCCAGCAGCCAAGATTCCGGGGACCTACGGGGCAATGAGCAGTTCTTC.

This chain uses TRBV18 with TRBJ1-2; possible D gene TRBD1, 5 bases. In germline, CDR1 is KGHSH, CDR2 LQKENI. V was clipped by 3 bases and J by 2 bases, with 16 bases between them. The CDR3 totals 16 residues. The CDR3 region has the DNA TGTGCCAGCTCACCTACCGGAGGGGCAGAGAACTATGGCTACACCTTC. Encoded protein: CASSPTGGAENYGYTF.

This clone was seen once. This rearrangement joins TRBV2 to TRBJ2-1; 7 bases are shared with TRBD2. V lost 6 bases and J lost 6; bases outside the gene matches: 8. Germline V gene lookup returns CDR1 SNHLY and CDR2 FYNNEI. CDR3 length: 14 residues. This CDR3 is CASRSGGIGNEQFF. Written as DNA, the CDR3 is TGTGCCAGCAGGTCCGGGGGGATAGGCAATGAGCAGTTCTTC. The full variable domain, completed using reference TRBV2 and TRBJ2-1, is EPEVTQTPSHQVTQMGQEVILRCVPISNHLYFYWYRQILGQKVEFLVSFYNNEISEKSEIFDDQFSVERPDGSNFTLKIRSTKLEDSAMYFCASRSGGIGNEQFFGPGTRLTVL.

CDR3 in DNA: TGTGCCAGCTCACCCGGGACCGGGACGTACAATGAGCAGTTCTTC. Its translation: CASSPGTGTYNEQFF. The V and J genes are TRBV18 and TRBJ2-1; D might be TRBD1 or TRBD2, each matching 5 bases. Germline V CDR1 and CDR2: KGHSH, LQKENI. CDR3 size: 15 residues. V was pared by 3 bases and J by 4 bases, with 13 bases between.

This clone has just one count. The chain is built from TRBV7-3 and TRBJ2-3; D possibly corresponds to TRBD1 (6 bases). This CDR3 has 14 residues. Germline V CDR1 and CDR2: SGHTA, FQGTGA. The V and J ends lost 6 bases and 2 bases respectively, with 12 bases between them. CDR3 residues: CASSPRGITDTQYF. CDR3 in DNA: TGTGCCAGCAGTCCTAGGGGGATCACAGATACGCAGTATTTT. The full variable domain, rest sourced from reference TRBV7-3 and TRBJ2-3, is GAGVSQTPSNKVTEKGKYVELRCDPISGHTALYWYRQSLGQGPEFLIYFQGTGAADDSGLPNDRFFAVRPEGSVSTLKIQRTERGDSAVYLCASSPRGITDTQYFGPGTRLTVL.

This clone is medium-sized. The chain carries TRBV19 and TRBJ2-1; 11 bases are shared with TRBD2. The germline CDR1 and CDR2 sequences are LNHDA and SQIVND (reference sequence). The V gene end was trimmed by 1 base and the J gene end by 8 bases; junction bases not matched to a gene: 10. This CDR3 spans 17 amino acids. The CDR3, as DNA: TGTGCCAGTAGTATAGGGTTGGGGCTACTAGCGGGAGATGAGCAGTTCTTC. It codes for CASSIGLGLLAGDEQFF.

The count of this clone is one. J is TRBJ1-1 and V is TRBV4-1; the match to TRBD1 covers 7 bases. Germline V gene sequence: CDR1 MGHRA, CDR2 YSYEKL. The J segment lost 5 bases and the V segment lost 1 base, leaving 7 bases of the junction unmatched. The CDR3 spans 15 residues. DNA for the CDR3: TGCGCCAGCAGCCAAGTCCCGGCACAGGGGACTGAAGCTTTCTTT. Translated: CASSQVPAQGTEAFF.

This chain joins TRBV5-1 and TRBJ2-7, with 8 nucleotides matching TRBD2. The CDR3 runs 13 residues. CDR1 SGHRS and CDR2 YFSETQ come from the germline V gene. Trimming cost V 6 bases and J 5 bases; bases outside gene matches: 7. The CDR3 DNA follows: TGCGCCAGCACCCGGGGGGGAGAGAACGAGCAGTACTTC. This codes for CASTRGGENEQYF. Drawing the rest from reference TRBV5-1 and TRBJ2-7, the complete variable domain is KAGVTQTPRYLIKTRGQQVTLSCSPISGHRSVSWYQQTPGQGLQFLFEYFSETQRNKGNFPGRFSGRQFSNSRSEMNVSTLELGDSALYLCASTRGGENEQYFGPGTRLTVT.

This clone turned up a few times. The chain recombines TRBV19 with TRBJ1-1; maybe TRBD1 (5 bases). CDR1 LNHDA and CDR2 SQIVND come from the germline V gene (reference sequence). V lost 7 bases and J 7 bases, leaving 10 bases between the germline ends. The CDR3 spans 11 residues. The CDR3 DNA reads TGTGCCAGTAAGGACACCCGTGAAGCTTTCTTT. Protein product: CASKDTREAFF.